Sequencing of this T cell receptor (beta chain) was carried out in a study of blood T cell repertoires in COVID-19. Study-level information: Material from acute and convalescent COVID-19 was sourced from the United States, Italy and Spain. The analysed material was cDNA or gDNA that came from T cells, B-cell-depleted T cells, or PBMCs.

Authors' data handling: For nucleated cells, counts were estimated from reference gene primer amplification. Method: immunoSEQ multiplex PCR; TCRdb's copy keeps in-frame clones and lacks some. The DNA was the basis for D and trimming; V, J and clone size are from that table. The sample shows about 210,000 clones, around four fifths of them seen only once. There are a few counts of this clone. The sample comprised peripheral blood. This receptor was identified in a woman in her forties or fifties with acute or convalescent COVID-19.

The CDR3 here is CASSPGLGSYNEQFF. CDR3 nucleotide sequence: TGTGCCAGCAGCCCGGGACTAGGGTCCTACAATGAGCAGTTCTTC. The chain joins TRBV5-4 to TRBJ2-1, with TRBD2 identical over 8 bases. The trim removed 4 bases at V and 1 base at J, leaving 4 bases unmatched. The germline V gene encodes CDR1 SGHNT and CDR2 YYREEE (reference sequence). This CDR3 is built from 15 residues.